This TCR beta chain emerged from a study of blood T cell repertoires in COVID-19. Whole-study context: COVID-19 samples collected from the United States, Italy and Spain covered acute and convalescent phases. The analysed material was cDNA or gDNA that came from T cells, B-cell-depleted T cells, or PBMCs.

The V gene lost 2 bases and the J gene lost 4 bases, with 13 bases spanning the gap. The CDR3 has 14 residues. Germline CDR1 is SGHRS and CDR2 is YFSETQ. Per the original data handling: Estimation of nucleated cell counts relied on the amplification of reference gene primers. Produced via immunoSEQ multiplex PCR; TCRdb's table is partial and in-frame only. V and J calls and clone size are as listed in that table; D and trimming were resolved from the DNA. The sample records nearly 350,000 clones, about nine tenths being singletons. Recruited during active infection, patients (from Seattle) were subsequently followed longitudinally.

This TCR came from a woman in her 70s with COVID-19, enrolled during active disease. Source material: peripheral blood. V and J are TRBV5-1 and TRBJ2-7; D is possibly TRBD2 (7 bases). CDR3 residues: CASSLSGGGYEQYF. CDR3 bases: TGCGCCAGCAGCTTATCGGGGGGCGGGTACGAGCAGTACTTC.